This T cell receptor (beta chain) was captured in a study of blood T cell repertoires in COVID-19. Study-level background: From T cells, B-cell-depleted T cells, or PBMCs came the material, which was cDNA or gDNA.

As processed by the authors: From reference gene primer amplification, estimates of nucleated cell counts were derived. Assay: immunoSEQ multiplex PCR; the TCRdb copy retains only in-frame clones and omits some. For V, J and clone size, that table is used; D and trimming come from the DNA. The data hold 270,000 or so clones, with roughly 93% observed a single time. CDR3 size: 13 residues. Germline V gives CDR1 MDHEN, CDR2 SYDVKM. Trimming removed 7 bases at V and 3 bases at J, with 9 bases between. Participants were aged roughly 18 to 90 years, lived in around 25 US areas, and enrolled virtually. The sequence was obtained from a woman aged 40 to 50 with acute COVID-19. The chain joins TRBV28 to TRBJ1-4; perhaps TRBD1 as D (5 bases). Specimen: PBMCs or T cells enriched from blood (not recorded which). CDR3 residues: CASMSGSNEKLFF. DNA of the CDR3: TGTGCCAGCATGTCAGGGTCTAATGAAAAACTGTTTTTT.